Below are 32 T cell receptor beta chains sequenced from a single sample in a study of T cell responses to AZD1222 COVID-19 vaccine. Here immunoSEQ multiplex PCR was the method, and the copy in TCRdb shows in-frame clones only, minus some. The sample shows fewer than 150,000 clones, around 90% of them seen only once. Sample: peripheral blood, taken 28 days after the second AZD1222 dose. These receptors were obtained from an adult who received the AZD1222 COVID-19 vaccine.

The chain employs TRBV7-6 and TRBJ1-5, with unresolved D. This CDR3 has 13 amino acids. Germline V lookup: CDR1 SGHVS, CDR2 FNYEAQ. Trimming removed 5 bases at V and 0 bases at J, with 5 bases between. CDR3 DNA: TGTGCCAGCAGCCGGAGTAGCAATCAGCCCCAGCATTTT. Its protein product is CASSRSSNQPQHF. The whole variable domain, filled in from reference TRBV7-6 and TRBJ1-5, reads GAGVSQSPRYKVTKRGQDVALRCDPISGHVSLYWYRQALGQGPEFLTYFNYEAQQDKSGLPNDRFSAERPEGSISTLTIQRTEQRDSAMYRCASSRSSNQPQHFGDGTRLSIL.

Here the CDR3 DNA reads TGTGCCAGTAGTCTCTGGACAGGGGCAGCGGATGAGCAGTTCTTC. Protein: CASSLWTGAADEQFF. The genes are TRBV19 and TRBJ2-1; 9 positions agree with TRBD1. The V gene end was trimmed by 5 bases and the J gene end by 8 bases; junction bases not matched to a gene: 10. CDR1 LNHDA and CDR2 SQIVND come from the germline V gene (reference sequence). This CDR3 is built from 15 residues.

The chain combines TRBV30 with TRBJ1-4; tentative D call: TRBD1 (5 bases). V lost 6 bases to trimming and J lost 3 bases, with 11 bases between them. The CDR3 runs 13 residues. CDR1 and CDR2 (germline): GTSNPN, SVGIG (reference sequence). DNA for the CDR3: TGTGCCTGCCCACGGGGGGCTAATGAAAAACTGTTTTTT. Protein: CACPRGANEKLFF.

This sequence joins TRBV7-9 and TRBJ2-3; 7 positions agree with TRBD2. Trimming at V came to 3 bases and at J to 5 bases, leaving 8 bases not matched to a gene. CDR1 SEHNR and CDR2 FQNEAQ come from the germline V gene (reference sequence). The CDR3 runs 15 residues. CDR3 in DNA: TGTGCCAGCAGCTTTGGACGGGGGGTTGTAGATACGCAGTATTTT. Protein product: CASSFGRGVVDTQYF.

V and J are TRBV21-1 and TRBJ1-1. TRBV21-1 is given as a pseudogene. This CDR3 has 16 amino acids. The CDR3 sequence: CASSKCVWEGNLEAFF. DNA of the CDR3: TGTGCCAGCAGCAAATGTGTGTGGGAGGGAAACCTTGAAGCTTTCTTT.

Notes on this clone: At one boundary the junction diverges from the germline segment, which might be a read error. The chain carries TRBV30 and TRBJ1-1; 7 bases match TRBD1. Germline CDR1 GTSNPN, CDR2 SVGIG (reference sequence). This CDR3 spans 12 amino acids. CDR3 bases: TGTGCCTGGAGTGTAATATTATCCGGGACAGAATTT. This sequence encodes CAWSVILSGTEF. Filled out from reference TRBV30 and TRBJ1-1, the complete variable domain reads SQTIHQWPATLVQPVGSPLSLECTVEGTSNPNLYWYRQAAGRGLQLLFYSVGIGQISSEVPQNLSASRPQDRQFILSSKKLLLSDSGFYLCAWSVILSGTEFGQGTRLTVV.

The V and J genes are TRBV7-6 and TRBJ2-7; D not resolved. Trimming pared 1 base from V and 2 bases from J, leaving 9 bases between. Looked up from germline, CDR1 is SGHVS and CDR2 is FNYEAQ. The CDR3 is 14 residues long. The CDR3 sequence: CASSLGSDTYEQYF. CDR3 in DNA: TGTGCCAGCAGCTTAGGCTCGGATACCTACGAGCAGTACTTC.

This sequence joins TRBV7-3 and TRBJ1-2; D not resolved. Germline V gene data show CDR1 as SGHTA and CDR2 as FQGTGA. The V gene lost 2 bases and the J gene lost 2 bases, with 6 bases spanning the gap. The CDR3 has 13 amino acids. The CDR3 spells CASSLGQNYGYTF. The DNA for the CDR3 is TGTGCCAGCAGCTTAGGGCAGAACTATGGCTACACCTTC. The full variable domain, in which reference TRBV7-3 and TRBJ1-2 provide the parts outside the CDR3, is GAGVSQTPSNKVTEKGKYVELRCDPISGHTALYWYRQSLGQGPEFLIYFQGTGAADDSGLPNDRFFAVRPEGSVSTLKIQRTERGDSAVYLCASSLGQNYGYTFGSGTRLTVV.

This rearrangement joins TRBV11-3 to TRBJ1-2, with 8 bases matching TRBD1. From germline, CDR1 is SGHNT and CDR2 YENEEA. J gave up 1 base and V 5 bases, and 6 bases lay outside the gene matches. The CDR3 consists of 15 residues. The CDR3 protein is CASSPVTGVNYGYTF. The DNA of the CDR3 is TGTGCCAGCAGCCCAGTGACAGGGGTTAACTATGGCTACACCTTC.

CDR3 in amino acids: CASSSPGGPSYEQYF. CDR3 bases: TGTGCCAGCAGTTCCCCAGGGGGCCCGTCCTACGAGCAGTACTTC. The rearrangement uses TRBV27 and TRBJ2-7; the match to TRBD1 covers 8 bases. The CDR3 has 15 amino acids. Germline V gene data show CDR1 as MNHEY and CDR2 as SMNVEV (reference sequence). V lost 4 bases to trimming and J lost 1 base; unmatched junction nucleotides: 6.

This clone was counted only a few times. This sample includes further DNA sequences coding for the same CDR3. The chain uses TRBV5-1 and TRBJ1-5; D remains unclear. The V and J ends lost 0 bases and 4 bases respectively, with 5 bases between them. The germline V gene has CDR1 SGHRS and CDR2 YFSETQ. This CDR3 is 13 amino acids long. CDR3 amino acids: CASSLAGNQPQHF. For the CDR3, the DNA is TGCGCCAGCAGCTTGGCTGGGAATCAGCCCCAGCATTTT. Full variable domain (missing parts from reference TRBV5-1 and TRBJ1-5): KAGVTQTPRYLIKTRGQQVTLSCSPISGHRSVSWYQQTPGQGLQFLFEYFSETQRNKGNFPGRFSGRQFSNSRSEMNVSTLELGDSALYLCASSLAGNQPQHFGDGTRLSIL.

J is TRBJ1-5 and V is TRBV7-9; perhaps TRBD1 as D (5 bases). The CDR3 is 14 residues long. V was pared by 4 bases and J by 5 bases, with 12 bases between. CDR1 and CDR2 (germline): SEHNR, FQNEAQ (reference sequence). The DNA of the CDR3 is TGTGCCAGCAGCTCCCAGGGTAAGGATCAGCCCCAGCATTTT. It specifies CASSSQGKDQPQHF.

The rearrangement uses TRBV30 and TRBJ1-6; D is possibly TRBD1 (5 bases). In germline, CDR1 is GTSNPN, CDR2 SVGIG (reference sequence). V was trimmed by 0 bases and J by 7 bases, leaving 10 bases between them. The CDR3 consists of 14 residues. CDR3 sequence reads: CAWSVSQGNSPLHF. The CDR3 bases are TGTGCCTGGAGTGTATCCCAGGGAAATTCACCCCTCCACTTT. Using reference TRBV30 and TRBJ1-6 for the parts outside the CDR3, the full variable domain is SQTIHQWPATLVQPVGSPLSLECTVEGTSNPNLYWYRQAAGRGLQLLFYSVGIGQISSEVPQNLSASRPQDRQFILSSKKLLLSDSGFYLCAWSVSQGNSPLHFGNGTRLTVT.

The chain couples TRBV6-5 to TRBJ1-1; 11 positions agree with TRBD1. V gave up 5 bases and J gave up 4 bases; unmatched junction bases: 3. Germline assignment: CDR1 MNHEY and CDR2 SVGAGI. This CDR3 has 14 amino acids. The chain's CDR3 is CASSPGTGGTEAFF. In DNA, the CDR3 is TGTGCCAGCAGTCCCGGGACAGGGGGCACTGAAGCTTTCTTT.

The CDR3 loop reads CASSFGGSATNEKLFF. The CDR3 coding sequence is TGTGCCAGCAGCTTCGGTGGGTCGGCAACTAATGAAAAACTGTTTTTT. The J gene is TRBJ1-4, the V gene TRBV11-3; D unresolved. The CDR3 spans 16 residues. CDR1 is SGHNT, CDR2 YENEEA, per germline. The V gene lost 3 bases and the J gene lost 0 bases, with 11 bases spanning the gap.

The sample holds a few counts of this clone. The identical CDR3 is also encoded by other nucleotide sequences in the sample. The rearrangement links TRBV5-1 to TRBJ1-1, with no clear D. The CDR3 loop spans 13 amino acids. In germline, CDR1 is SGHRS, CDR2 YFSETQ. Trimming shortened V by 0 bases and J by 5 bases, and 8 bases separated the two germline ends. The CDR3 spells CASSLAGETEAFF. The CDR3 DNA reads TGCGCCAGCAGCTTGGCCGGGGAGACTGAAGCTTTCTTT.

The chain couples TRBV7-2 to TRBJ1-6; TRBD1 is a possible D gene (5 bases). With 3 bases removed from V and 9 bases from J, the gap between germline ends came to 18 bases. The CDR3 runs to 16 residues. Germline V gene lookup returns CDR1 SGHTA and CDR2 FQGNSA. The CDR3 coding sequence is TGTGCCAGCAGCTTGGGGGATCCTGGGCGGGGTTCACCCCTCCACTTT. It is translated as CASSLGDPGRGSPLHF.

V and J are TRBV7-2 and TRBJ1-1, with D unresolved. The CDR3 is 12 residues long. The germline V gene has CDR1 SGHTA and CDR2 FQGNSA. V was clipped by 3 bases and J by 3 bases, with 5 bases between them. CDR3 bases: TGTGCCAGCAGCTTTCGGGACACTGAAGCTTTCTTT. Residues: CASSFRDTEAFF.

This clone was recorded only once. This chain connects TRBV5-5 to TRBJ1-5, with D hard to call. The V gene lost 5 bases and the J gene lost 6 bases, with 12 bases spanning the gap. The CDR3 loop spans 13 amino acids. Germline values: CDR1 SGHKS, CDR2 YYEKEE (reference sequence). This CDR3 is CASSFDLGQPQHF. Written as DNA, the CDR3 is TGTGCCAGCAGTTTCGACTTGGGTCAGCCCCAGCATTTT.

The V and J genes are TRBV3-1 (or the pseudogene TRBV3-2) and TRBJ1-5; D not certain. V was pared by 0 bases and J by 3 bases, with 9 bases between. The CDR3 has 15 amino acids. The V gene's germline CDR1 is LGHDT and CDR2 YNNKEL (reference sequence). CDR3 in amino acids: CASSQDSVPNQPQHF. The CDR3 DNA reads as TGTGCCAGCAGCCAAGATTCGGTTCCCAATCAGCCCCAGCATTTT.

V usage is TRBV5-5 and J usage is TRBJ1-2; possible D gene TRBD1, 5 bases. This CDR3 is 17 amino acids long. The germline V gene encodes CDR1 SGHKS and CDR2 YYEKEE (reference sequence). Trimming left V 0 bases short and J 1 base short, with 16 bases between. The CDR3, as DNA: TGTGCCAGCAGCTTGGCCCAAGAGACAGTGAATAACTATGGCTACACCTTC. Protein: CASSLAQETVNNYGYTF.

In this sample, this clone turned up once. CDR3 nucleotides: TGTGCCAGCAGTATAGGGGTGATCGACACTGAAGCTTTCTTT. It codes for CASSIGVIDTEAFF. This sequence joins TRBV28 and TRBJ1-1; D possibly corresponds to TRBD1 (5 bases). CDR1 MDHEN and CDR2 SYDVKM come from the germline V gene. The CDR3 runs to 14 residues. V lost 5 bases, J lost 3 bases, and 13 bases lay in between.

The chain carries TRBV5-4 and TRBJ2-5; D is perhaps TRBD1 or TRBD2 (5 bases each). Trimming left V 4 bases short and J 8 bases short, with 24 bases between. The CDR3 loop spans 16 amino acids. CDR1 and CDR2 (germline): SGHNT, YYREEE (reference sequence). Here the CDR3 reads CASSAKDPGTEVTQYF. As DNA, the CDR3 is TGTGCCAGCAGCGCGAAGGACCCCGGGACGGAAGTAACCCAGTACTTC.

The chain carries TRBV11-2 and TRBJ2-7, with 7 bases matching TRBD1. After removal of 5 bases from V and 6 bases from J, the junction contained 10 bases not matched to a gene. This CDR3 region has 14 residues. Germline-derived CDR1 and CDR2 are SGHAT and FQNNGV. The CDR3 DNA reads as TGTGCCAGCAGCCCGAGGACAGGAATGGGCGAGCAGTACTTC. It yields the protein CASSPRTGMGEQYF.

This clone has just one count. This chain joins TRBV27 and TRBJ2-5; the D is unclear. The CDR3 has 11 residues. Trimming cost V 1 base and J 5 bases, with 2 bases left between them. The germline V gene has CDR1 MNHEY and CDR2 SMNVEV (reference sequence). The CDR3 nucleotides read TGTGCCAGCAGTTTATGGGAGACCCAGTACTTC. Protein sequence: CASSLWETQYF.

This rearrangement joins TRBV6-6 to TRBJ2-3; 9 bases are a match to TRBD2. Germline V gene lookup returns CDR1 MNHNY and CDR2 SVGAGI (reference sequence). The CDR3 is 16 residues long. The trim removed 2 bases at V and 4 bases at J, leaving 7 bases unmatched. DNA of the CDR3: TGTGCCAGCAGTTACGCTAGCGGGATCGGTGCAGATACGCAGTATTTT. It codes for CASSYASGIGADTQYF.

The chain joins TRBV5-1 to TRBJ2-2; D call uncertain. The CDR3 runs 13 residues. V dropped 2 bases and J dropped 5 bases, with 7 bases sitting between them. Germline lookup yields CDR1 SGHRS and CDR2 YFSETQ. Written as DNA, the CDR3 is TGCGCCAGCAGCTTACCCCCGACCGGGGAGCTGTTTTTT. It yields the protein CASSLPPTGELFF.

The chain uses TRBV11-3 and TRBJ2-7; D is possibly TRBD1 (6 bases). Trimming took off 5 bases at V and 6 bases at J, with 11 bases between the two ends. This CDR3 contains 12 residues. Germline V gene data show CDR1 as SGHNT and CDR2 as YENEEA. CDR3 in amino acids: CASSTGFSEQYF. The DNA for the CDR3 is TGTGCCAGCAGCACAGGGTTCTCCGAGCAGTACTTC.

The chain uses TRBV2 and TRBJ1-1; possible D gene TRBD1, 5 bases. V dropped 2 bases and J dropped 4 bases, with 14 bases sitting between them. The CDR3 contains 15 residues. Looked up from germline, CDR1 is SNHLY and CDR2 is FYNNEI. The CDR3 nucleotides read TGTGCCAGCAGTGAATCCCCAGGGATGGGCACTGAAGCTTTCTTT. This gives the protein CASSESPGMGTEAFF.

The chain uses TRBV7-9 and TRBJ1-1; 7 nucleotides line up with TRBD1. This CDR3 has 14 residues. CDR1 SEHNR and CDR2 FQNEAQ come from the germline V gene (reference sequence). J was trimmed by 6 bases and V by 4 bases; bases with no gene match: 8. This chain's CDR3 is CASSSQGGGAEAFF. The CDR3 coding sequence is TGTGCCAGCAGCTCCCAGGGGGGCGGGGCTGAAGCTTTCTTT.

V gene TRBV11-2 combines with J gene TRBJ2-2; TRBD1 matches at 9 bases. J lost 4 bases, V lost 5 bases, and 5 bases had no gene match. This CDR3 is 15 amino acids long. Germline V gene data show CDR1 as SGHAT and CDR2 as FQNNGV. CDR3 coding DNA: TGTGCCAGCAGCCTTAGACAGGGGGGCACCGGGGAGCTGTTTTTT. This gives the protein CASSLRQGGTGELFF.

The CDR3 sequence is CASSYSRVYNEQFF. CDR3 nucleotide sequence: TGTGCCAGCAGTTACTCCCGGGTGTACAATGAGCAGTTCTTC. The chain joins TRBV6-6 to TRBJ2-1, with D unresolved. This CDR3 contains 14 residues. In germline, CDR1 is MNHNY, CDR2 SVGAGI (reference sequence). V gave up 0 bases and J gave up 4 bases, with 7 bases separating them.